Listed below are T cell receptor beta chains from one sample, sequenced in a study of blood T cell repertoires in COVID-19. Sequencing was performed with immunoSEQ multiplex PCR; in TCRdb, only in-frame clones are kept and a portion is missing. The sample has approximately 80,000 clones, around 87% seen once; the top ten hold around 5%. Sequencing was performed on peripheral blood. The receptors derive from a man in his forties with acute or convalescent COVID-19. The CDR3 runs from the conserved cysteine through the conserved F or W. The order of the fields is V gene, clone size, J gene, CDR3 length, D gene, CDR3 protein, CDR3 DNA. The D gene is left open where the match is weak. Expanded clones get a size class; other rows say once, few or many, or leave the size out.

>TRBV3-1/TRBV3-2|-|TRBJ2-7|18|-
CASSYSGFSASEIGEQYF
TGTGCCAGCAGCTATTCGGGTTTTAGTGCCTCAGAGATTGGGGAGCAGTACTTC
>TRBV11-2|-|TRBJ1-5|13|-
CASSLQGGQPQHF
TGTGCCAGCAGCTTACAGGGAGGACAGCCCCAGCATTTT
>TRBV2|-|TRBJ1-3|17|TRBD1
CASSNRDRGLSGNTIYF
TGTGCCAGCAGTAACCGGGACAGGGGGTTATCTGGAAACACCATATATTTT
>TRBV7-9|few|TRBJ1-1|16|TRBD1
CASSPDGDRLYTEAFF
TGTGCCAGCAGCCCGGATGGGGACAGATTATACACTGAAGCTTTCTTT
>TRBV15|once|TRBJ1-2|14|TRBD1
CATSTGQPNYGYTF
TGTGCCACCAGCACGGGACAGCCGAACTATGGCTACACCTTC
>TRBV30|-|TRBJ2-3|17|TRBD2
CAWSSPGTSGRLDTQYF
TGTGCCTGGAGTTCACCCGGGACTAGCGGGAGGTTGGATACGCAGTATTTT
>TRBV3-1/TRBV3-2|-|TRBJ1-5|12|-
CASISDGQPQHF
TGTGCCAGCATTTCCGACGGGCAGCCCCAGCATTTT
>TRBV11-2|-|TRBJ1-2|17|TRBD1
CASSPGDRVIKDYGYTF
TGTGCCAGCAGCCCAGGGGACAGGGTGATAAAAGACTATGGCTACACCTTC
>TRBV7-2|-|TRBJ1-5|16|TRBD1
CASSLETGTGSQPQHF
TGTGCCAGCAGCTTAGAGACGGGGACAGGGAGCCAGCCCCAGCATTTT
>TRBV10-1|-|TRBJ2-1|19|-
CASSSNRGVPAEGYNEQFF
TGCGCCAGCAGTAGCAACAGGGGTGTACCCGCGGAGGGTTACAATGAGCAGTTCTTC
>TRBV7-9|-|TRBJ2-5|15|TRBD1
CASSRGDRDQETQYF
TGTGCCAGCAGCCGAGGGGACAGAGACCAAGAGACCCAGTACTTC
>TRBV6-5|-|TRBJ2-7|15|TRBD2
CASSYSILAGDEQYF
TGTGCCAGCAGTTACTCGATACTAGCGGGAGACGAGCAGTACTTC
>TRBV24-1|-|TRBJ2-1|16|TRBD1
CATSDSRTGPYNEQFF
TGTGCCACCAGTGATTCCCGGACAGGACCCTACAATGAGCAGTTCTTC
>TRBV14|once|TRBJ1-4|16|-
CASSRAMAGINEKLFF
TGTGCCAGCAGTCGAGCCATGGCAGGAATTAATGAAAAACTGTTTTTT
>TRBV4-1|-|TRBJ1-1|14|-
CASSQEGQDNEAFF
TGCGCCAGCAGCCAAGAAGGTCAGGACAATGAAGCTTTCTTT
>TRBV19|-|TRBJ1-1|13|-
CASSIVAGTEAFF
TGTGCCAGTAGTATAGTGGCGGGGACTGAAGCTTTCTTT
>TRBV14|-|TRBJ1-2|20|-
CASSQASRAGLRGLTNGYTF
TGTGCCAGCAGCCAAGCTTCTCGGGCCGGCCTCCGGGGGTTAACTAATGGCTACACCTTC
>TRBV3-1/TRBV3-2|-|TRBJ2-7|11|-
CASSQLYEQYF
TGTGCCAGCAGCCAACTATACGAGCAGTACTTC
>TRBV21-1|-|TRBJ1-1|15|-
CASSKRGKVGTEAFF
TGTGCCAGCAGCAAAAGAGGAAAGGTCGGCACTGAAGCTTTCTTT
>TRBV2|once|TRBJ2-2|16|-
CASEPMGGLDTGELFF
TGTGCCAGCGAGCCGATGGGGGGGCTCGACACCGGGGAGCTGTTTTTT
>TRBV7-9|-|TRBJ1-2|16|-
CASSIKEAQALGGYTF
TGTGCCAGCAGCATTAAGGAGGCCCAAGCGCTGGGGGGCTACACCTTC
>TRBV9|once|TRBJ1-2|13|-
CASSPPGGNGYTF
TGTGCCAGCAGCCCTCCGGGGGGCAATGGCTACACCTTC
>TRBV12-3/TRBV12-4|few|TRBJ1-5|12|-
CASTTGWQPQHF
TGTGCCAGCACAACAGGGTGGCAGCCCCAGCATTTT
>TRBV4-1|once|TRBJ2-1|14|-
CASSQRGSYNEQFF
TGCGCCAGCAGCCAACGCGGCTCCTACAATGAGCAGTTCTTC
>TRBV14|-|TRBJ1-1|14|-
CASSPTGRTEGGFF
TGTGCCAGCAGCCCGACGGGGCGGACGGAAGGGGGTTTCTTT
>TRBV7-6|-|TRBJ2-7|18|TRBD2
CASSFGLAGARLTYEQYF
TGTGCCAGCAGCTTCGGACTAGCGGGAGCTCGTTTGACGTACGAGCAGTACTTC
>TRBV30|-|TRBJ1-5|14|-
CAWSKRGYNQPQHF
TGTGCCTGGAGTAAGCGGGGGTACAATCAGCCCCAGCATTTT
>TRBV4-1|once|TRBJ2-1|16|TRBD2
CASSRTLAGNYNEQFF
TGCGCCAGCAGCCGAACTTTAGCGGGGAACTACAATGAGCAGTTCTTC
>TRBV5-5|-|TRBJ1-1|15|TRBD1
CASSRRTGKNTEAFF
TGTGCCAGCAGCCGCAGGACAGGAAAAAACACTGAAGCTTTCTTT
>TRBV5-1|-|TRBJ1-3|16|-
CASSFSMAGAGNTIYF
TGCGCCAGCAGCTTTTCTATGGCAGGTGCTGGAAACACCATATATTTT
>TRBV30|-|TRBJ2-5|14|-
CAWSRTRVGETQYF
TGTGCCTGGAGCCGGACAAGGGTTGGGGAGACCCAGTACTTC
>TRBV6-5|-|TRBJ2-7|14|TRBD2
CASRNSGGVYEQYF
TGTGCCAGCAGGAATAGCGGGGGGGTATACGAGCAGTACTTC
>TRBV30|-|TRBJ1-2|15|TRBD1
CAWSNADRGESRYTF
TGTGCCTGGAGTAACGCCGACAGGGGAGAGAGTCGCTACACCTTC
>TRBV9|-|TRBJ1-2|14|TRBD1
CASSVDNRGFGYTF
TGTGCCAGCAGCGTAGATAACAGGGGCTTCGGCTACACCTTC
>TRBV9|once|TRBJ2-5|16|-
CASSVGGGGVQETQYF
TGTGCCAGCAGCGTAGGAGGGGGAGGGGTCCAAGAGACCCAGTACTTC
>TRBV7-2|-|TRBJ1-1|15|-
CASSFFRARGTEAFF
TGTGCCAGCAGCTTTTTCAGGGCGCGGGGCACTGAAGCTTTCTTT
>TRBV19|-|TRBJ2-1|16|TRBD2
CASRKSGGEAYNEQFF
TGTGCCAGTAGGAAATCCGGGGGGGAGGCTTACAATGAGCAGTTCTTC